This T cell receptor (beta chain) was identified in a study of T-cell memory formation after mild COVID-19. General study results and limits: Chiefly within CM and EM were the contracting CD4+ clones; CD8+ ones were within EMRA.

The CDR3 has 17 residues. The V end was cut by 0 bases, the J end by 3 bases, with 19 bases between. Germline CDR1 SGHRS, CDR2 YFSETQ. TCRdb passed the 5' RACE reads through MiXCR, listing each CDR3 protein once. The table includes a few hundred thousand distinct CDR3 sequences, around a quarter detected once. This clonotype was counted a few times. No antigen is known for it. Sequencing was done on a sample of PBMCs or a T cell subset sorted from them (not recorded which). V usage is TRBV5-1 and J usage is TRBJ2-7, with a tentative D call TRBD2 (5 bases). The clonotype comes from an adult woman who had mild COVID-19 (a few samples of this study predate the infection). Cell type and time point are not known. In DNA, the CDR3 is TGCGCCAGCAGCTTGGCCGGGCTCGGGGAATTTAGCTACGAGCAGTACTTC. Translation: CASSLAGLGEFSYEQYF.